This T cell receptor beta chain was recovered during a study of cytomegalovirus exposure and HLA in healthy donors. Trimming cost V 6 bases and J 1 base; bases outside gene matches: 7. In germline, CDR1 is MNHNS, CDR2 SASEGT. The CDR3 is made up of 15 amino acids. The primer mix had 60 Vbeta and 13 Jbeta primers. Repertoires were generated with immunoSEQ multiplex PCR, while TCRdb's copy carries only in-frame clones and drops some. Of 95,000 to 150,000 clones listed, over 15% are singletons. The TCR sequence derives from a female donor in good health and CMV-seropositive. The chain uses TRBV6-1 and TRBJ2-5; 8 positions agree with TRBD2. Material for sequencing was PBMCs. The CDR3 is CASRVAGIIQETQYF. The CDR3 nucleotides read TGTGCCAGCAGGGTAGCGGGGATAATCCAAGAGACCCAGTACTTC.